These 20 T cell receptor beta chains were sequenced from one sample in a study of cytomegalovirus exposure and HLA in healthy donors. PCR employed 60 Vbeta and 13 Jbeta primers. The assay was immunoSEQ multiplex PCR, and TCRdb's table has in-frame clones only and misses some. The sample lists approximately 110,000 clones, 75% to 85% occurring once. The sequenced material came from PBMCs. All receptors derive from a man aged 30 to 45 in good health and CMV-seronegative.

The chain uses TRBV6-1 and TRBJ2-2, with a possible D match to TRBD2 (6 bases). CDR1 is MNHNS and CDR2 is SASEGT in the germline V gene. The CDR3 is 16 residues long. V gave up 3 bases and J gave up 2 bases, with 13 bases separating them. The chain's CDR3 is CASSDLGGTNTGELFF. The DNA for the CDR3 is TGTGCCAGCAGTGACCTAGGAGGGACCAACACCGGGGAGCTGTTTTTT.

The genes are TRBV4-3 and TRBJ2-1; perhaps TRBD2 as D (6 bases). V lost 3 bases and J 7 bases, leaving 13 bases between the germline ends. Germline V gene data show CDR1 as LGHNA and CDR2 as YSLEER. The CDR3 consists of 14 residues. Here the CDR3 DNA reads TGCGCCAGCAGCCAGCGGGGCGTAGGAAATGAGCAGTTCTTC. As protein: CASSQRGVGNEQFF.

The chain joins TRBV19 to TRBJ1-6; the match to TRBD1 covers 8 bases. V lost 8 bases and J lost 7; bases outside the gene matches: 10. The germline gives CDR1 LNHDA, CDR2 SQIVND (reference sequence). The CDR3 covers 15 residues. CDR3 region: CASRPPGQENSPLHF. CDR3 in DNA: TGTGCCAGTCGGCCTCCGGGACAGGAAAATTCACCCCTCCACTTT.

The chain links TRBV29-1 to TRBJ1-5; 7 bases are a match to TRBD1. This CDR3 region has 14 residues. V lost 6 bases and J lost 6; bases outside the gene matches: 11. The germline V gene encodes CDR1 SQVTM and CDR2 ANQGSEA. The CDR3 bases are TGCAGCGTCGTTGGGACAGACATTGGTCAGCCCCAGCATTTT. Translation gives CSVVGTDIGQPQHF.

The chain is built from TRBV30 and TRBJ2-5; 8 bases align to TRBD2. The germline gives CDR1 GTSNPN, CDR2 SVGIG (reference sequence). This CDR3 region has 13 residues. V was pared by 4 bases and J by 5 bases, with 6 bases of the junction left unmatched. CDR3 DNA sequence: TGTGCCTGGATCAGCGGGGGCGGGGAGACCCAGTACTTC. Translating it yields CAWISGGGETQYF.

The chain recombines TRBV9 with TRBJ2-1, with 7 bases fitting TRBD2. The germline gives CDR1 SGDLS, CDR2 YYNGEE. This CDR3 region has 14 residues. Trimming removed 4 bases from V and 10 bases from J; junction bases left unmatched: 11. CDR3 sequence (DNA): TGTGCCAGCAGCTTGGGGGGGACGAGAAACGAGCAGTTCTTC. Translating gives CASSLGGTRNEQFF. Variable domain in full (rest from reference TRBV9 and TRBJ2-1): DSGVTQTPKHLITATGQRVTLRCSPRSGDLSVYWYQQSLDQGLQFLIQYYNGEERAKGNILERFSAQQFPDLHSELNLSSLELGDSALYFCASSLGGTRNEQFFGPGTRLTVL.

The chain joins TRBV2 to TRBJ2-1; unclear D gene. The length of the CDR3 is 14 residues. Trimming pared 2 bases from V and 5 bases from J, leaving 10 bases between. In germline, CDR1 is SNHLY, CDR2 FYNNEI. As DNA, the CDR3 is TGTGCCAGCAGTGAATCCGATTACAACAATGAGCAGTTCTTC. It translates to CASSESDYNNEQFF.

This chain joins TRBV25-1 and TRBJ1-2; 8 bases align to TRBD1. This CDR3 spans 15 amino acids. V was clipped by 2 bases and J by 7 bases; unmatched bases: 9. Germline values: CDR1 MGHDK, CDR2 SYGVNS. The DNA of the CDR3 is TGTGCCAGCAGTGAACCGACAGGGGCTCCCAGTGGCTACACCTTC. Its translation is CASSEPTGAPSGYTF.

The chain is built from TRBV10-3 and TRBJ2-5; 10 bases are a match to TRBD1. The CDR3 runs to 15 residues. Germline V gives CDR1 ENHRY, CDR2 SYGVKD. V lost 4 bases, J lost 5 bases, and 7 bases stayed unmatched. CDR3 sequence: CAISGGQGGQETQYF. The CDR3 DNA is TGTGCCATCAGTGGCGGACAGGGGGGGCAGGAGACCCAGTACTTC.

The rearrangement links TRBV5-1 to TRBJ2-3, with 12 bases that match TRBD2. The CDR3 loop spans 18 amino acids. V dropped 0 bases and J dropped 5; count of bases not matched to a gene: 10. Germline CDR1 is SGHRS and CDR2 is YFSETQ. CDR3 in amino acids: CASSLDPTSGSGGDTQYF. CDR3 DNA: TGCGCCAGCAGCTTGGACCCGACTAGCGGGAGCGGTGGAGATACGCAGTATTTT.

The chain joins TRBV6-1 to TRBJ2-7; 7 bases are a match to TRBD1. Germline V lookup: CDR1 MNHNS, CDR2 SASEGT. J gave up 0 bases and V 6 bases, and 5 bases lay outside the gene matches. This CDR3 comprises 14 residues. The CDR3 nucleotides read TGTGCCAGCAGGACAGGGTGGGCCTCCTACGAGCAGTACTTC. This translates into CASRTGWASYEQYF.

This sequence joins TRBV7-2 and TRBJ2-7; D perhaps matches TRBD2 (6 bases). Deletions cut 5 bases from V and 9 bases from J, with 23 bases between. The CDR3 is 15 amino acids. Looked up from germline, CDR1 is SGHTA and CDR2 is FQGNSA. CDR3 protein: CASSLRDLGSSAQYF. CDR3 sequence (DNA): TGTGCCAGCAGCCTGCGGGACTTGGGCTCGTCGGCGCAGTACTTC. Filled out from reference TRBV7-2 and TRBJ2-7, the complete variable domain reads GAGVSQSPSNKVTEKGKDVELRCDPISGHTALYWYRQSLGQGLEFLIYFQGNSAPDKSGLPSDRFSAERTGGSVSTLTIQRTQQEDSAVYLCASSLRDLGSSAQYFGPGTRLTVT.

CDR3 coding DNA: TGTGCCAGCAGTTACGGTTACAGGGGGCTATCGTATGGCTACACCTTC. Translation gives CASSYGYRGLSYGYTF. The chain links TRBV6-5 to TRBJ1-2; 9 bases are shared with TRBD1. The CDR3 covers 16 residues. Germline-derived CDR1 and CDR2 are MNHEY and SVGAGI. Trimming at V came to 2 bases and at J to 5 bases, leaving 9 bases not matched to a gene.

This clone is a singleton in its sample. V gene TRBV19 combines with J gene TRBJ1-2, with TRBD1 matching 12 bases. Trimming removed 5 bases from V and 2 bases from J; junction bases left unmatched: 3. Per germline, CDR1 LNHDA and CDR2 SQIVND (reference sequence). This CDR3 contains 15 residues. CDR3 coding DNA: TGTGCCAGTAGTCGCGGGACAGGGGGCAACTATGGCTACACCTTC. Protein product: CASSRGTGGNYGYTF. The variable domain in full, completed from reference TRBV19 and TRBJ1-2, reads DGGITQSPKYLFRKEGQNVTLSCEQNLNHDAMYWYRQDPGQGLRLIYYSQIVNDFQKGDIAEGYSVSREKKESFPLTVTSAQKNPTAFYLCASSRGTGGNYGYTFGSGTRLTVV.

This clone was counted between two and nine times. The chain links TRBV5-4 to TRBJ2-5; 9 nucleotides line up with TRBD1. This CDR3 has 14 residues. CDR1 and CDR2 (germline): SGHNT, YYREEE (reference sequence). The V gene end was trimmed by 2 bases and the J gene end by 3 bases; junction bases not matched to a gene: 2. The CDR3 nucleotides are TGTGCCAGCAGCTTACAGGGGGCCGAAGAGACCCAGTACTTC. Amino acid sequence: CASSLQGAEETQYF.

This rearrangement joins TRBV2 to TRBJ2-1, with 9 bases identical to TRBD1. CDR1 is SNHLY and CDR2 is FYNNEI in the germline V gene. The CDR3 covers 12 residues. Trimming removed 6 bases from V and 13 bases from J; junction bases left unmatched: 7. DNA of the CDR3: TGTGCCAGCAGAACACCGGGACAGGGTCAGTTCTTC. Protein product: CASRTPGQGQFF.

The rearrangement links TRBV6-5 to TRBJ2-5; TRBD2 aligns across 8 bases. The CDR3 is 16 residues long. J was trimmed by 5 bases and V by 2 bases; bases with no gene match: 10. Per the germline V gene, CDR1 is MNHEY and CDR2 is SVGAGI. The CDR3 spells CASSYPFGLAVETQYF. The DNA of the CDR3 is TGTGCCAGCAGTTACCCCTTTGGACTAGCAGTTGAGACCCAGTACTTC.

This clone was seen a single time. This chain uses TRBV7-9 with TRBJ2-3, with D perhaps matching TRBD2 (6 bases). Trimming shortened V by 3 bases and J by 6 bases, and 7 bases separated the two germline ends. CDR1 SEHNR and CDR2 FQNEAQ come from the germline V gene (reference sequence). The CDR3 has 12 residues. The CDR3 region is CASSLGRDTQYF. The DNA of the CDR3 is TGTGCCAGCAGCTTGGGGAGGGATACGCAGTATTTT. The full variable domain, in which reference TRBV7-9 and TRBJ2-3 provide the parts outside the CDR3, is DTGVSQNPRHKITKRGQNVTFRCDPISEHNRLYWYRQTLGQGPEFLTYFQNEAQLEKSRLLSDRFSAERPKGSFSTLEIQRTEQGDSAMYLCASSLGRDTQYFGPGTRLTVL.

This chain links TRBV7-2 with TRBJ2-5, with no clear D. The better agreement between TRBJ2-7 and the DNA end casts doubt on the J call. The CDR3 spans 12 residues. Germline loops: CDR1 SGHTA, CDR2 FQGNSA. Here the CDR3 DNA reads TGTGCCAGCAGCTCCCGGTCCTACGAGCAGTACTTC. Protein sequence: CASSSRSYEQYF.

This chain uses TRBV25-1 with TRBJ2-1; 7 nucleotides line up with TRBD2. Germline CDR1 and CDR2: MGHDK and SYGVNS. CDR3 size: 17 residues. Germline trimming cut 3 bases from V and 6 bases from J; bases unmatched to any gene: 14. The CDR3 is CASSEGQGGGSSNEQFF. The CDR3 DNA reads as TGTGCCAGCAGTGAGGGGCAGGGTGGCGGGAGTTCCAATGAGCAGTTCTTC. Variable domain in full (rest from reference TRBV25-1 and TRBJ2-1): EADIYQTPRYLVIGTGKKITLECSQTMGHDKMYWYQQDPGMELHLIHYSYGVNSTEKGDLSSESTVSRIRTEHFPLTLESARPSHTSQYLCASSEGQGGGSSNEQFFGPGTRLTVL.